Following are 7 T cell receptor beta chains from one sample sequenced in a study of CD8 T cells in ankylosing spondylitis. TCRdb processed the 5' RACE reads anew with MiXCR; each CDR3 protein has one entry. This sample has under 400,000 distinct CDR3 sequences, with approximately 10% found just once. The sequenced material came from blood, either unsorted or a sorted T cell fraction (not recorded which). These receptor sequences come from a female donor with ankylosing spondylitis or in good health (not recorded which).

This clonotype was detected ten times or more. The chain employs TRBV14 and TRBJ2-5; D gene unclear. The CDR3 is 15 residues long. Germline CDR1 SGHDN, CDR2 FVKESK. The V and J ends lost 3 bases and 3 bases respectively, with 14 bases between them. CDR3 sequence: CASSQNLRSEETQYF. The CDR3 DNA is TGTGCCAGCAGCCAGAACCTCAGGTCCGAAGAGACCCAGTACTTC.

This clonotype was counted ten times or more. The V call is TRBV5-1, the J call TRBJ1-2; D gene unclear. The length of the CDR3 is 13 residues. V lost 0 bases and J lost 6, with 9 bases in between. The V gene's germline CDR1 is SGHRS and CDR2 YFSETQ. CDR3 amino acids: CASSLGQRNGYTF. Here the CDR3 DNA reads TGCGCCAGCAGCTTGGGCCAGAGGAATGGCTACACCTTC.

The chain links TRBV10-3 to TRBJ2-7, with 13 bases matching TRBD2. Germline V gene data show CDR1 as ENHRY and CDR2 as SYGVKD. The CDR3 sequence is 18 residues long. V shed 9 bases, J shed 2 bases, and the junction held 16 bases outside the gene matches. The CDR3 reads CAIRTDRTSGRGAYEQYF. The CDR3, as DNA: TGTGCCATACGGACTGACCGGACTAGCGGGAGAGGCGCCTACGAGCAGTACTTC.

The chain combines TRBV20-1 with TRBJ2-1, with a weak D call TRBD2 (5 bases). Trimming pared 1 base from V and 0 bases from J, leaving 10 bases between. This CDR3 comprises 15 residues. The germline CDR1 and CDR2 sequences are DFQATT and SNEGSKA (reference sequence). CDR3 residues: CSARAPAVSYNEQFF. The CDR3 DNA follows: TGCAGTGCTAGAGCCCCAGCGGTCTCCTACAATGAGCAGTTCTTC.

This clonotype was observed many times. The chain joins TRBV4-1 to TRBJ2-1; TRBD2 matches 12 bases. The CDR3 is 18 residues long. V trimming: 7 bases; J trimming: 2 bases; junction bases outside the gene matches: 12. CDR1 MGHRA and CDR2 YSYEKL come from the germline V gene. The CDR3: CASTPGTSGRGAYNEQFF. The CDR3 region has the DNA TGCGCCAGCACCCCCGGGACTAGCGGGCGTGGCGCCTACAATGAGCAGTTCTTC.

This clonotype occurred many times. The chain couples TRBV20-1 to TRBJ2-4; D is undetermined. The CDR3 sequence is 14 residues long. V lost 1 base, J lost 0 bases, and 7 bases lay in between. The germline CDR1 and CDR2 sequences are DFQATT and SNEGSKA (reference sequence). The CDR3 loop reads CSARVLLAKNIQYF. Here the CDR3 DNA reads TGCAGTGCTAGAGTTCTACTAGCCAAAAACATTCAGTACTTC.

The chain is built from TRBV2 and TRBJ1-5; no reliable D call. Trimming pared 8 bases from V and 10 bases from J, leaving 15 bases between. The CDR3 is 12 residues long. CDR1 SNHLY and CDR2 FYNNEI come from the germline V gene. The CDR3 DNA is TGTGCCAGCTCTCACTACGGTGGCCCCCAGCATTTT. This encodes CASSHYGGPQHF.